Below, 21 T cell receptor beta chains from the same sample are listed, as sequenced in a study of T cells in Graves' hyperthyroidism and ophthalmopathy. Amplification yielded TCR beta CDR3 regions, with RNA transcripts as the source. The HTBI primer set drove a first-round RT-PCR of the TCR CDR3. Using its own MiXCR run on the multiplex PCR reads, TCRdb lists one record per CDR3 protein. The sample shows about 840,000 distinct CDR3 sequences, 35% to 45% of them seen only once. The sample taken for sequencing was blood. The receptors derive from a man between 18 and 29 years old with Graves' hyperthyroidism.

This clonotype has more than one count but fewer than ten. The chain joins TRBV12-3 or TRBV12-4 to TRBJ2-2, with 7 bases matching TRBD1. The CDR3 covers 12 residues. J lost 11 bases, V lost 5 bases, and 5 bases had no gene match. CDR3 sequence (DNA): TGTGCCAGCAGTCCGGACAGGATCGAGCTGTTTTTT. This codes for CASSPDRIELFF.

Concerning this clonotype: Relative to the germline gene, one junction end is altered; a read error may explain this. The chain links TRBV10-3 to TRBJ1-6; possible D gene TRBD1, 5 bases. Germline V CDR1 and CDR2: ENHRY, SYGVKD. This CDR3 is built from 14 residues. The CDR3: CASSYSRGDSPLHF. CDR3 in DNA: TGTGCCAGCAGTTACTCGAGGGGAGATTCACCCCTCCACTTT.

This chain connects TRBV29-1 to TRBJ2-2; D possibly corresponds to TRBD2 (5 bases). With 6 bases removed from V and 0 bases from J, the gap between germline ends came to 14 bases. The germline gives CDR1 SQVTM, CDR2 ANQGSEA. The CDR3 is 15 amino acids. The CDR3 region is CSVSGYLSNTGELFF. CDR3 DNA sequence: TGCAGCGTGTCGGGGTATCTCTCGAACACCGGGGAGCTGTTTTTT.

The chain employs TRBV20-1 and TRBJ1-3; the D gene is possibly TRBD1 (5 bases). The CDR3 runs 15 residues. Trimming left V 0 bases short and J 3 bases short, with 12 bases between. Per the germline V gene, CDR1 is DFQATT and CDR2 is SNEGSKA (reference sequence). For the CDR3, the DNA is TGCAGTGCTAGAGATGTAACGACAGATGGAAACACCATATATTTT. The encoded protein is CSARDVTTDGNTIYF.

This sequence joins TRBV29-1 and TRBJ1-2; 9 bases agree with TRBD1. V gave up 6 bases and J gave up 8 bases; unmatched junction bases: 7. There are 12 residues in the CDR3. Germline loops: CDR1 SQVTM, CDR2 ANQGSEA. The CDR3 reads CSVRQGVEGYTF. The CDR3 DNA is TGCAGCGTACGACAGGGGGTGGAAGGCTACACCTTC. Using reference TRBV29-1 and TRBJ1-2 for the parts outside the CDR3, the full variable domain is SAVISQKPSRDICQRGTSLTIQCQVDSQVTMMFWYRQQPGQSLTLIATANQGSEATYESGFVIDKFPISRPNLTFSTLTVSNMSPEDSSIYLCSVRQGVEGYTFGSGTRLTVV.

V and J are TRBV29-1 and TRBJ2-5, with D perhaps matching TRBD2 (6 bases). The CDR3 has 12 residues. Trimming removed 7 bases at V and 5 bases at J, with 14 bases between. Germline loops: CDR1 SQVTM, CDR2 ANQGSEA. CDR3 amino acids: CSAGGGLETQYF. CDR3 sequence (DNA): TGCAGCGCCGGCGGAGGGTTGGAGACCCAGTACTTC.

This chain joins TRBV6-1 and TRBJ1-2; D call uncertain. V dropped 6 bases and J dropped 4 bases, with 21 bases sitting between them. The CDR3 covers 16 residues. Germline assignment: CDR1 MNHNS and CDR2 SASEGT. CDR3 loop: CASRERSALNGYGYTF. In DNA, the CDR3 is TGTGCCAGCAGGGAGAGATCAGCGCTCAACGGCTATGGCTACACCTTC.

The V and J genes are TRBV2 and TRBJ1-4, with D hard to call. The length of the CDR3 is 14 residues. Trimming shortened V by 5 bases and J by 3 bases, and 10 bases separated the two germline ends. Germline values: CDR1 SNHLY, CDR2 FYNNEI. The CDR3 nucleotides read TGTGCCAGCAGTTTTGGGCAGCCTAATGAAAAACTGTTTTTT. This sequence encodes CASSFGQPNEKLFF.

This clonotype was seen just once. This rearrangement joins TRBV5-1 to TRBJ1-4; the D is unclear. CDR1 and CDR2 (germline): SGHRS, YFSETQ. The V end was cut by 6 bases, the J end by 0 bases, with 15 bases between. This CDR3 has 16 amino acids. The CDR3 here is CASNPGIRATNEKLFF. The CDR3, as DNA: TGCGCCAGCAACCCGGGAATAAGAGCAACTAATGAAAAACTGTTTTTT.

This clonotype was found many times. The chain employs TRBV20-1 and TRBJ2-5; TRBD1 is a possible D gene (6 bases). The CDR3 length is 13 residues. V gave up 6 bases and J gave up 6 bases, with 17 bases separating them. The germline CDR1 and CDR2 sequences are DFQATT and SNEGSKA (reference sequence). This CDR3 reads CSARDGQKQTQYF. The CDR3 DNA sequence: TGCAGTGCCCGAGATGGACAGAAACAGACCCAGTACTTC.

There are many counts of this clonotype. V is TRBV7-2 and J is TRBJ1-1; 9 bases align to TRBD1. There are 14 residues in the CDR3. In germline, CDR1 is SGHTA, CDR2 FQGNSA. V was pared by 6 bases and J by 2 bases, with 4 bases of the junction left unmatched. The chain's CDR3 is CASRWTGVNTEAFF. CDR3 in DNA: TGTGCCAGCAGATGGACAGGGGTCAACACTGAAGCTTTCTTT.

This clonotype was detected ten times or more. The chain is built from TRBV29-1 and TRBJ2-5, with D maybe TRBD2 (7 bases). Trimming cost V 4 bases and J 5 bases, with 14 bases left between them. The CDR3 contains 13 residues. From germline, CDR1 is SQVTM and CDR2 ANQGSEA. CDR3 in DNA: TGCAGCGTTGGTGGGGGGGGGCGGGAGACCCAGTACTTC. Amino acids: CSVGGGGRETQYF.

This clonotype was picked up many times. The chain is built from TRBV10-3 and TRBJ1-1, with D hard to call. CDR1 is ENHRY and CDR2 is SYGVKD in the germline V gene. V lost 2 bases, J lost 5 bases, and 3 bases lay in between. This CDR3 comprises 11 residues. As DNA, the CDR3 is TGTGCCATCAGTGAGGGAACTGAAGCTTTCTTT. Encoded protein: CAISEGTEAFF.

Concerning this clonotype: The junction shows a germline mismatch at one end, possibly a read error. The CDR3 protein is CASSQMTGVGNTIYF. The CDR3, as DNA: TGCGCCAGCAGCCAGATGACAGGGGTAGGAAACACCATATATTTT. The chain has TRBV7-9 and TRBJ1-3, with TRBD1 matching 8 bases. Germline assignment: CDR1 SEHNR and CDR2 FQNEAQ (reference sequence). The CDR3 covers 15 residues.

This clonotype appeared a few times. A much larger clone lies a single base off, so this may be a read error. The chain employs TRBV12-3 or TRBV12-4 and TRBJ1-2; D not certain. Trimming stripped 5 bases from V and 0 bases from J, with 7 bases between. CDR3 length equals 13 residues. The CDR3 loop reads CASSGPSNYGYTF. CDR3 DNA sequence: TGTGCCAGCAGTGGGCCATCTAACTATGGCTACACCTTC.

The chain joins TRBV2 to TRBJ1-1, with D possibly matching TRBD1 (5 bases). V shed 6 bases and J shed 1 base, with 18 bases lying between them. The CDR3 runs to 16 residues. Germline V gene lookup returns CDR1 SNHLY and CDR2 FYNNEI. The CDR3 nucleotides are TGTGCCAGCAGCTTAGGCCCGGGGGAAGGGAACACTGAAGCTTTCTTT. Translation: CASSLGPGEGNTEAFF. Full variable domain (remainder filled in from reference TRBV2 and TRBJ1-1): EPEVTQTPSHQVTQMGQEVILRCVPISNHLYFYWYRQILGQKVEFLVSFYNNEISEKSEIFDDQFSVERPDGSNFTLKIRSTKLEDSAMYFCASSLGPGEGNTEAFFGQGTRLTVV.

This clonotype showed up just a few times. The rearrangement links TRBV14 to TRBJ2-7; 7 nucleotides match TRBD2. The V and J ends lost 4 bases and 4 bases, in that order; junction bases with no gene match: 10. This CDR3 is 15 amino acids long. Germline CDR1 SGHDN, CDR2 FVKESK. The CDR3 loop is CASSPLGGRGYEQYF. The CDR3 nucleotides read TGTGCCAGCAGCCCCCTCGGGGGGAGAGGTTACGAGCAGTACTTC.

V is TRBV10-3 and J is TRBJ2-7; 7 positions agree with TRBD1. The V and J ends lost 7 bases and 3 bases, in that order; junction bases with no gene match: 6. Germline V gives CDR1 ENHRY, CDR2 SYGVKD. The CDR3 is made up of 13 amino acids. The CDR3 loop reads CAIMTGTYYEQYF. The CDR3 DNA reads TGTGCCATCATGACAGGGACCTACTACGAGCAGTACTTC.

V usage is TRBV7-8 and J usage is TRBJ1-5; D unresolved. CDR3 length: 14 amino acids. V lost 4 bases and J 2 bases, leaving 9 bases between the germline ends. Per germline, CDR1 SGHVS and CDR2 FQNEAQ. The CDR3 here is CASSSVDGNQPQHF. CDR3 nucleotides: TGTGCCAGCAGCTCCGTCGACGGCAATCAGCCCCAGCATTTT.

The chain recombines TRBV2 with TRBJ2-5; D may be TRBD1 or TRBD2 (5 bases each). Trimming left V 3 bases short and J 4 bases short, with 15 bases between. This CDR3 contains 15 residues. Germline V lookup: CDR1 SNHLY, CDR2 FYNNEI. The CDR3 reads CASSDDGTATETQYF. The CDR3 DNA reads TGTGCCAGCAGTGACGACGGGACGGCTACAGAGACCCAGTACTTC.

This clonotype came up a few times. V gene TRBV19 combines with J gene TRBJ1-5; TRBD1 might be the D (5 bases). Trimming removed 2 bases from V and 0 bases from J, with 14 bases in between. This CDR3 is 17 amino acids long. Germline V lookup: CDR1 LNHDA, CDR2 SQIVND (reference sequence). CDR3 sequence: CASSIPGGTTSNQPQHF. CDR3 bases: TGTGCCAGTAGTATACCCGGTGGGACGACTAGCAATCAGCCCCAGCATTTT.